These 9 T cell receptor beta chains originate from one sample sequenced in a study of spatial heterogeneity in lung cancer. TCRdb re-derived calls from the 5' RACE reads in MiXCR, one entry per CDR3 protein. The repertoire consists of tens of thousands of distinct CDR3 sequences, with approximately 5.7% occurring once and the leading ten covering around 10%. Time point reported: sample taken at primary tumor resection. Tumor, nontumor lung or frozen PBMC supplied whole RNA that was sequenced unsorted. This sample comprised PBMCs, obtained at surgery. Receptors were obtained from a male donor with early-stage non-small cell lung cancer.

This clonotype occurred many times. V gene TRBV11-2 combines with J gene TRBJ2-7; D might be TRBD2 (6 bases). V lost 2 bases to trimming and J lost 2 bases, with 16 bases between them. Germline CDR1 reads SGHAT; CDR2 reads FQNNGV. The CDR3 has 16 residues. CDR3 in DNA: TGTGCCAGCAGCTTATCATATGCGGGAACAGCCTACGAGCAGTACTTC. This codes for CASSLSYAGTAYEQYF.

This clonotype was detected many times. Relative to the germline gene, one junction end is altered; a read error may explain this. V usage is TRBV5-1 and J usage is TRBJ1-1, with D unresolved. Germline V CDR1 and CDR2: SGHRS, YFSETQ. The CDR3 runs 13 residues. DNA of the CDR3: TGCGCCAGCAGCTTGGTCGGGAACGCTGAAGCTTTCTTT. Protein sequence: CASSLVGNAEAFF.

This clonotype was detected ten times or more. The chain uses TRBV20-1 and TRBJ2-2; 7 bases are shared with TRBD1. V shed 4 bases and J 6 bases; nucleotides not matched to a gene: 11. The germline gives CDR1 DFQATT, CDR2 SNEGSKA (reference sequence). The CDR3 extends over 15 amino acids. The CDR3 nucleotides read TGCAGTGCTACCCGTGACAGGGTAGGATCCGGGGAGCTGTTTTTT. It specifies CSATRDRVGSGELFF.

This clonotype was counted at least ten times. The V call is TRBV15, the J call TRBJ2-5; D ambiguous. Germline CDR1 reads LNHNV; CDR2 reads YYDKDF (reference sequence). The V end lost 1 base, the J end lost 1 base, and 1 base lay between the germline ends. The CDR3 is 12 residues long. CDR3 residues: CATSRVQETQYF. The CDR3 region has the DNA TGTGCCACCAGCAGAGTCCAAGAGACCCAGTACTTC.

This clonotype was detected many times. The V gene is TRBV11-2, the J gene TRBJ2-2, with no clear D. Germline V gene data show CDR1 as SGHAT and CDR2 as FQNNGV. The CDR3 spans 13 residues. V was pared by 8 bases and J by 7 bases, with 14 bases between. CDR3 bases: TGTGCCAGCCGCTGGCTCGCTGTCGGGGAGCTGTTTTTT. Translation: CASRWLAVGELFF.

This clonotype was observed many times. The chain carries TRBV29-1 and TRBJ1-3, with D uncertain. The CDR3 contains 13 residues. Per germline, CDR1 SQVTM and CDR2 ANQGSEA. Trimming removed 0 bases at V and 4 bases at J, with 7 bases between. The CDR3 reads CSVEEESGNTIYF. The CDR3 nucleotides are TGCAGCGTTGAAGAGGAGTCCGGAAACACCATATATTTT.

This clonotype was observed many times. The rearrangement links TRBV12-3 or TRBV12-4 to TRBJ2-1, with 10 bases fitting TRBD2. The CDR3 is 17 residues long. The V segment lost 5 bases and the J segment 5 bases; nucleotides outside the gene matches: 12. CDR3 loop: CASSPERAGGPHNEQFF. CDR3 in DNA: TGTGCCAGCAGTCCCGAAAGAGCGGGAGGGCCCCACAATGAGCAGTTCTTC.

This clonotype was seen repeatedly, ten times or more. CDR3 DNA: TGTGCCTGGAGTGGCGGCAGGAGGACCTATGGCTACACCTTC. Translation gives CAWSGGRRTYGYTF. The chain carries TRBV30 and TRBJ1-2; no definite D call. In germline, CDR1 is GTSNPN, CDR2 SVGIG (reference sequence). The V and J ends lost 1 base and 4 bases respectively, with 13 bases between them. The CDR3 length is 14 residues.

In its sample, this clonotype was seen many times. The V call is TRBV30, the J call TRBJ2-6, with TRBD1 as a possible D gene (6 bases). Trimming removed 5 bases at V and 0 bases at J, with 8 bases between. From germline, CDR1 is GTSNPN and CDR2 SVGIG (reference sequence). CDR3 length equals 14 residues. CDR3 in DNA: TGTGCCTGGTACAGGGCCTCTGGGGCCAACGTCCTGACTTTC. Translated: CAWYRASGANVLTF. Full variable domain (remainder filled in from reference TRBV30 and TRBJ2-6): SQTIHQWPATLVQPVGSPLSLECTVEGTSNPNLYWYRQAAGRGLQLLFYSVGIGQISSEVPQNLSASRPQDRQFILSSKKLLLSDSGFYLCAWYRASGANVLTFGAGSRLTVL.